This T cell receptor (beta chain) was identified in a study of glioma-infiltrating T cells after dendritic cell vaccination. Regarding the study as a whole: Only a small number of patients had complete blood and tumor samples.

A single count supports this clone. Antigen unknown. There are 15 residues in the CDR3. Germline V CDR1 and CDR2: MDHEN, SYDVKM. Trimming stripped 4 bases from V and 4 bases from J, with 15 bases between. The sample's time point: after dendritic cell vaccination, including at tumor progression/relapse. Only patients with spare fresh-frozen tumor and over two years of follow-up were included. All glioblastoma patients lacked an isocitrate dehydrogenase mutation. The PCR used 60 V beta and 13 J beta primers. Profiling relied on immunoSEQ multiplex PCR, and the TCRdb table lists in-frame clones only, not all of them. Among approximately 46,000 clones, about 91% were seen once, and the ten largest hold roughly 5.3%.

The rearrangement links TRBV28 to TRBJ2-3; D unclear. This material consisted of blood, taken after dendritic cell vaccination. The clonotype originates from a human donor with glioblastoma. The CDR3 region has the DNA TGTGCCAGCAGTTCGGCGGTCTCGGGTGCAGATACGCAGTATTTT. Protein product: CASSSAVSGADTQYF.